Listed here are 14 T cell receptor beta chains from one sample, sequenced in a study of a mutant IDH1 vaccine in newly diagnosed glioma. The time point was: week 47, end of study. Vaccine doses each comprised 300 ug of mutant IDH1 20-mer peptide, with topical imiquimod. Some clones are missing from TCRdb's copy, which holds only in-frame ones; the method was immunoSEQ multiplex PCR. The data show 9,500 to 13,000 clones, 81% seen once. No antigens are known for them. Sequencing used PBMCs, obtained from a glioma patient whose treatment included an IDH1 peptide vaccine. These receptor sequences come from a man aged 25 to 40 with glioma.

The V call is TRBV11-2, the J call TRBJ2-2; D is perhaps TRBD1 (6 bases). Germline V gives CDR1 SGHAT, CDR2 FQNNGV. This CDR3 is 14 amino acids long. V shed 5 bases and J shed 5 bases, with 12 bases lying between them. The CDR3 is CASSPNRATGELFF. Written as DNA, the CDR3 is TGTGCCAGCAGCCCCAACAGGGCAACCGGGGAGCTGTTTTTT.

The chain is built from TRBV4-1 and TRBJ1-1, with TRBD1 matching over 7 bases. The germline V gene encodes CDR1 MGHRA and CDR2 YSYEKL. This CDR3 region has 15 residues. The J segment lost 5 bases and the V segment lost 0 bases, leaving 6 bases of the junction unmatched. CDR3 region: CASSQDWSGGTEAFF. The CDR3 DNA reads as TGCGCCAGCAGCCAAGATTGGTCAGGGGGTACTGAAGCTTTCTTT.

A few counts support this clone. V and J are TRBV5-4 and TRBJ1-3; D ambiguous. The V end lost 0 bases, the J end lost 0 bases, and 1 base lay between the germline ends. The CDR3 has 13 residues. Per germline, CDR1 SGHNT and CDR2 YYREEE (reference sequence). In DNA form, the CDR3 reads TGTGCCAGCAGCTTGGTCTCTGGAAACACCATATATTTT. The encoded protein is CASSLVSGNTIYF.

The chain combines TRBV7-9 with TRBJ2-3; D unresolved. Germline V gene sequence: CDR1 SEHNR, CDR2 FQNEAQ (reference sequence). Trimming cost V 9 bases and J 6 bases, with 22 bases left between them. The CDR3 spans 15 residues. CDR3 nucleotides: TGTGCCAGGGTCCCTTTTGGGCATGAGTCGGATACGCAGTATTTT. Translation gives CARVPFGHESDTQYF.

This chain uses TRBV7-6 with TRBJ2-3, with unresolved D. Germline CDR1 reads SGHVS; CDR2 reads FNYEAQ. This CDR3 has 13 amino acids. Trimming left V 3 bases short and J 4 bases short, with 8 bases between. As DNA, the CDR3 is TGTGCCAGCAGCTTGTTCGGATCAGATACGCAGTATTTT. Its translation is CASSLFGSDTQYF.

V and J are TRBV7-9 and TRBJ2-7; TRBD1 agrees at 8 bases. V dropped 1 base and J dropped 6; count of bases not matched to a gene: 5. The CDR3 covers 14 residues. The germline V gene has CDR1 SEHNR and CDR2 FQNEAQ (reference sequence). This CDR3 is CASSLDGQGVEQYF. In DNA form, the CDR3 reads TGTGCCAGCAGCTTAGATGGACAGGGCGTCGAGCAGTACTTC.

The CDR3 DNA is TGCGCCAGCAGCCCAAGGGGAGGTAATCAGCCCCAGCATTTT. Amino acids: CASSPRGGNQPQHF. This chain uses TRBV5-1 with TRBJ1-5; TRBD1 is a possible D gene (5 bases). Per the germline V gene, CDR1 is SGHRS and CDR2 is YFSETQ. Deletions cut 4 bases from V and 4 bases from J, with 12 bases between. The CDR3 has 14 amino acids.

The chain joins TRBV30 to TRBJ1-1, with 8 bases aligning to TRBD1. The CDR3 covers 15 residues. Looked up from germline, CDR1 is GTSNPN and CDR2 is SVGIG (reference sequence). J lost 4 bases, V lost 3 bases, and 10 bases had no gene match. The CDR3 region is CAWSVSRTGITEAFF. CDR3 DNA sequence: TGTGCCTGGAGCGTCAGCCGGACAGGGATCACTGAAGCTTTCTTT. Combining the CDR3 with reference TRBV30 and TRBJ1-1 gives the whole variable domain SQTIHQWPATLVQPVGSPLSLECTVEGTSNPNLYWYRQAAGRGLQLLFYSVGIGQISSEVPQNLSASRPQDRQFILSSKKLLLSDSGFYLCAWSVSRTGITEAFFGQGTRLTVV.

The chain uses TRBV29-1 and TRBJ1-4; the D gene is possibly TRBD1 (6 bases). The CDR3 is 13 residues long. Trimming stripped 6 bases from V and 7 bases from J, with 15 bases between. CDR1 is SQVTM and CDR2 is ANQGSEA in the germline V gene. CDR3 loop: CSVVDSPGEKLFF. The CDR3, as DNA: TGCAGCGTAGTGGACAGTCCCGGTGAAAAACTGTTTTTT.

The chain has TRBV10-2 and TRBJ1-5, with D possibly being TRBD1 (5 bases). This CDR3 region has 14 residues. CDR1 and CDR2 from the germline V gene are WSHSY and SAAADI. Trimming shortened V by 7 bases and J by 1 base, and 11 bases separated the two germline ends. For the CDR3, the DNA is TGCGCCAGCACCGCGGACATAAGCAATCAGCCCCAGCATTTT. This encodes CASTADISNQPQHF.

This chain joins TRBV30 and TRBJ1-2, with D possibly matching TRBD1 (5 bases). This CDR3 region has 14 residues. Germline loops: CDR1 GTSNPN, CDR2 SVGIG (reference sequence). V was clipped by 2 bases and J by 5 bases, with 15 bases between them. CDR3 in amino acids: CAWSSGGAVYGYTF. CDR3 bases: TGTGCCTGGAGTAGTGGAGGGGCCGTTTATGGCTACACCTTC.

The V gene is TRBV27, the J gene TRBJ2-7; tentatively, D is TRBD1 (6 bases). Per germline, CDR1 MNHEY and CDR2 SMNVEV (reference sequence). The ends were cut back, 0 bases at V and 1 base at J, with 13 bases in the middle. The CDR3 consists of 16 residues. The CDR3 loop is CASSLSAGTPSYEQYF. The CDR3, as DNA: TGTGCCAGCAGTTTATCAGCCGGGACACCATCCTACGAGCAGTACTTC.

The CDR3 region is CASSRQGSNTEAFF. Here the CDR3 DNA reads TGTGCCAGCAGTCGACAGGGTTCGAACACTGAAGCTTTCTTT. The V gene is TRBV11-3, the J gene TRBJ1-1, with TRBD1 identical over 7 bases. CDR1 and CDR2 from the germline V gene are SGHNT and YENEEA. Unmatched junction bases numbered 5, after V lost 6 bases and J lost 1 base. The CDR3 is 14 residues long.

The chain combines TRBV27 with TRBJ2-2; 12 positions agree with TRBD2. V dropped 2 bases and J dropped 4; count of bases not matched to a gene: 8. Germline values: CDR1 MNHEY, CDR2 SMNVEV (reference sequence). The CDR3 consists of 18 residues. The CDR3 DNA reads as TGTGCCAGCAGTTTAGATAGACTAGCGGGAGAGGGCACCGGGGAGCTGTTTTTT. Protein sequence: CASSLDRLAGEGTGELFF.